This entry lists 9 T cell receptor beta chains sequenced from one sample in a study of identifying expanded T cells in peripheral blood. The data were produced by immunoSEQ multiplex PCR, yet TCRdb's version contains in-frame clones alone and is incomplete. The sample yields more than 45,000 clones, more than 70% seen once. The specimen was blood. The receptors were gathered from a person aged 18 to 75 in good health.

DNA of the CDR3: TGCGCCAGCAGCCTCCGACAGAACACTGAAGCTTTCTTT. Its translation is CASSLRQNTEAFF. This chain uses TRBV5-1 with TRBJ1-1; D unclear. The germline V gene encodes CDR1 SGHRS and CDR2 YFSETQ. There are 13 residues in the CDR3. V shed 4 bases and J shed 1 base, with 8 bases lying between them.

The chain has TRBV7-9 and TRBJ2-7, with 10 nucleotides matching TRBD2. After removal of 6 bases from V and 0 bases from J, the junction contained 5 bases not matched to a gene. The germline gives CDR1 SEHNR, CDR2 FQNEAQ (reference sequence). The CDR3 extends over 15 amino acids. For the CDR3, the DNA is TGTGCCAGCAGACAACTAGCGGGACCCTCCTACGAGCAGTACTTC. Translation: CASRQLAGPSYEQYF.

The chain carries TRBV29-1 and TRBJ1-1, with 12 bases aligning to TRBD1. This CDR3 comprises 14 residues. V gave up 7 bases and J gave up 5 bases; unmatched junction bases: 8. Per the germline V gene, CDR1 is SQVTM and CDR2 is ANQGSEA. CDR3 region: CSARGQGADTEAFF. CDR3 bases: TGCAGCGCCCGGGGACAGGGGGCAGATACTGAAGCTTTCTTT. The whole variable domain, remainder taken from reference TRBV29-1 and TRBJ1-1, is SAVISQKPSRDICQRGTSLTIQCQVDSQVTMMFWYRQQPGQSLTLIATANQGSEATYESGFVIDKFPISRPNLTFSTLTVSNMSPEDSSIYLCSARGQGADTEAFFGQGTRLTVV.

J is TRBJ1-4 and V is TRBV19; weak D call: TRBD1 (5 bases). Deletions cut 7 bases from V and 4 bases from J, with 7 bases between. Looked up from germline, CDR1 is LNHDA and CDR2 is SQIVND (reference sequence). The CDR3 spans 12 residues. The CDR3 coding sequence is TGTGCCAGTATGGGGGATAATGAAAAACTGTTTTTT. It yields the protein CASMGDNEKLFF.

The chain joins TRBV6-1 to TRBJ2-2; no clear D. This CDR3 is built from 16 residues. V was shortened by 2 bases and J by 3 bases, with 13 bases between the two germline ends. Germline V lookup: CDR1 MNHNS, CDR2 SASEGT. CDR3 nucleotide sequence: TGTGCCAGCAGTGAAATCAATAGGCCCCACACCGGGGAGCTGTTTTTT. It yields the protein CASSEINRPHTGELFF.

This clone was observed once. The chain uses TRBV9 and TRBJ1-4; D is unclear. Between the trimmed V and J ends, which lost 4 bases and 7 bases, there was a span of 11 bases. Per germline, CDR1 SGDLS and CDR2 YYNGEE. The CDR3 consists of 13 residues. The CDR3 is CASSSRVGEKLFF. CDR3 bases: TGTGCCAGCAGCTCCAGAGTTGGTGAAAAACTGTTTTTT.

As concerns this clone: Germline and junction disagree at one end, which may indicate a read error. This chain joins TRBV18 and TRBJ2-1; 7 bases agree with TRBD1. The CDR3 spans 14 residues. The germline V gene has CDR1 KGHSH and CDR2 LQKENI. The CDR3 is CASSPTTGFVFVVF. In DNA form, the CDR3 reads TGTGCCAGCTCACCTACGACAGGGTTTGTTTTCGTGGTCTTC.

V gene TRBV11-1 combines with J gene TRBJ2-2; 12 nucleotides agree with TRBD2. The CDR3 length is 16 residues. V was pared by 5 bases and J by 5 bases, with 6 bases of the junction left unmatched. In germline, CDR1 is SGHAT, CDR2 FQDESV (reference sequence). CDR3 loop: CASSPLAGGGTGELFF. The CDR3 region has the DNA TGTGCCAGCAGCCCCCTAGCGGGAGGGGGTACCGGGGAGCTGTTTTTT.

The chain couples TRBV19 to TRBJ2-6; D uncertain. CDR3 length equals 15 residues. Germline V gene sequence: CDR1 LNHDA, CDR2 SQIVND (reference sequence). The V and J ends lost 5 bases and 0 bases respectively, with 8 bases between them. The CDR3 protein is CASSVEVSGANVLTF. In DNA form, the CDR3 reads TGTGCCAGTAGTGTGGAAGTCTCTGGGGCCAACGTCCTGACTTTC.